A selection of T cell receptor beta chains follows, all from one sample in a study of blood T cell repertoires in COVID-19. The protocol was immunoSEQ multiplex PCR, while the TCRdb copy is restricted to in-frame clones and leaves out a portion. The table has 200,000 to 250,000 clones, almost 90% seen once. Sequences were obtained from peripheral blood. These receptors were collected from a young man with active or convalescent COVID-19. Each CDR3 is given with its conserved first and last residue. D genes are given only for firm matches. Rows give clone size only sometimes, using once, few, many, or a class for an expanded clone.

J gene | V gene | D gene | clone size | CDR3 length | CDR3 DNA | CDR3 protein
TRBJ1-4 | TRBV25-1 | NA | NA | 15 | TGTGCCAGCAGTGAATCCGGGTTGACTAATGAAAAACTGTTTTTT | CASSESGLTNEKLFF
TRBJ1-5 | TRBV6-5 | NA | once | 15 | TGTGCCAGCAGCACAGGGATGGATAGCAATCAGCCCCAGCATTTT | CASSTGMDSNQPQHF
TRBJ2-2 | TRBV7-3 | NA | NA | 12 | TGTGCCAGCAGCCGAGGAAGGGGGGAGCTGTTTTTT | CASSRGRGELFF
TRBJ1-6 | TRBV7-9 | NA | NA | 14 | TGTGCCAGCAGCTTCCATGACAGCTATTCACCCCTCCACTTT | CASSFHDSYSPLHF
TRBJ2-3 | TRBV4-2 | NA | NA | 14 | TGTGCCAGCAGCCCCGGGAGAGGGTCGGATACGCAGTATTTT | CASSPGRGSDTQYF
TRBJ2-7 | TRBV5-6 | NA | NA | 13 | TGTGCCAGCAGCTTGCGGTCGAACTACGAGCAGTACTTC | CASSLRSNYEQYF
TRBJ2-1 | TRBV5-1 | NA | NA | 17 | TGCGCCAGCAGCTTGGGTGTGCTAGCAGAATCCTACAATGAGCAGTTCTTC | CASSLGVLAESYNEQFF
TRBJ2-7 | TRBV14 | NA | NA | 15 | TGTGCCAGCAGCCAAGGTTTACGAGGCTCCTACGAGCAGTACTTC | CASSQGLRGSYEQYF
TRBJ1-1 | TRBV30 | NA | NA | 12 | TGTGCCTGGTCCCGGACAGCCACTGAAGCTTTCTTT | CAWSRTATEAFF
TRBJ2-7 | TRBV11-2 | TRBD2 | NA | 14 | TGTGCCAGCAGCTGGGTAGCGGGCTCCTACGAGCAGTACTTC | CASSWVAGSYEQYF
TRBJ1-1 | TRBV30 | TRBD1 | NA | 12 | TGTGCCTGGGGACAGGGACTCACTGAAGCTTTCTTT | CAWGQGLTEAFF
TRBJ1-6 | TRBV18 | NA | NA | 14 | TGTGCCAGCTCACCGGGCTTGAGGGATTCACCCCTCCACTTT | CASSPGLRDSPLHF
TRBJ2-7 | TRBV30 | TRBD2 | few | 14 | TGTGCCTGGAGCGCCGGGACTAGCGGCTACGAGCAGTACTTC | CAWSAGTSGYEQYF
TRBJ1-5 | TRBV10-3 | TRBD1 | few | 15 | TGTGCCATCAGTGCGGACAGGGTCGGCAATCAGCCCCAGCATTTT | CAISADRVGNQPQHF
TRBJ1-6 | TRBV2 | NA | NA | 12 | TGTGCCAGCAGGGAGTATAATTCACCCCTCCACTTT | CASREYNSPLHF
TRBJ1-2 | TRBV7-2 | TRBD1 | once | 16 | TGTGCCAGCAGGGGCAGGAGACAGGGGAAGATCGACGGCTACACCTTC | CASRGRRQGKIDGYTF
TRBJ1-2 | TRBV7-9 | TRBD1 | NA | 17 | TGTGCCAGCAGCCGTCCGGGACAGGGGGCCCCTAACTATGGCTACACCTTC | CASSRPGQGAPNYGYTF
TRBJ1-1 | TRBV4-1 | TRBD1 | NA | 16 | TGCGCCAGCAGCCAAGATCTCCCAGGGGGTGGGGGTGAAGCTTTCTTT | CASSQDLPGGGGEAFF
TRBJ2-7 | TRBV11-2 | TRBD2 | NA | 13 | TGTGCCAGCACCACTAGCGGGAACTACGAGCAGTACTTC | CASTTSGNYEQYF
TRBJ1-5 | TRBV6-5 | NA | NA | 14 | TGTGCCAGCAGTTACGTGGCCGGCGGTCAGCCCCAGCATTTT | CASSYVAGGQPQHF
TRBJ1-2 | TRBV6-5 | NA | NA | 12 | TGTGCCAGCAGGGCTGAGGACTATGGCTACACCTTC | CASRAEDYGYTF
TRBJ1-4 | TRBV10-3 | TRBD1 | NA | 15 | TGTGCCATCAGCACCGGGACAGGGCAGGGTGAAAAACTGTTTTTT | CAISTGTGQGEKLFF
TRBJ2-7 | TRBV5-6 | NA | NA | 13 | TGTGCCAGCAGCCAACCTCACCTATACGAGCAGTACTTC | CASSQPHLYEQYF
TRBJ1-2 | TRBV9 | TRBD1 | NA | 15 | TGTGCCAGCAGCGTAGATACAGGGGCGGTCTATGGCTACACCTTC | CASSVDTGAVYGYTF
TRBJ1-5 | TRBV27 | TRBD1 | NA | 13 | TGTGCCAGCAGAAAGGACAGGGCTCAGCCCCAGCATTTT | CASRKDRAQPQHF
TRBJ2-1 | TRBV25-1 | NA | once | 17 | TGTGCCAGCAGTCCCCCCATGGGCAGGGCGACCTACAATGAGCAGTTCTTC | CASSPPMGRATYNEQFF
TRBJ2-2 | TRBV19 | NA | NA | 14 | TGTGCCAGTACCCGTTCCGAGTACACCGGGGAGCTGTTTTTT | CASTRSEYTGELFF
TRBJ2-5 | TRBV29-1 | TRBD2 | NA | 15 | TGCAGCGTTGAGGGGACTAGCGTAGGTCGGGAGACCCAGTACTTC | CSVEGTSVGRETQYF
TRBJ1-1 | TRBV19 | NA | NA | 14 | TGTGCCAGCCATCGCCGGGATTCGAACACTGAAGCTTTCTTT | CASHRRDSNTEAFF
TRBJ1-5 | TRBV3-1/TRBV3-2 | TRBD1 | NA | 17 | TGTGCCAGCAGCCAAGACGGGACAGTCTTGCCCAATCAGCCCCAGCATTTT | CASSQDGTVLPNQPQHF
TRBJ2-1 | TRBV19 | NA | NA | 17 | TGTGCCAGTAGTATCCTTTCAGGGTTAGGCTCCTACAATGAGCAGTTCTTC | CASSILSGLGSYNEQFF
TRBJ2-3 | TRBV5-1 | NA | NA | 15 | TGCGCCAGCAGCTTTGCTAGGACAGACACAGATACGCAGTATTTT | CASSFARTDTDTQYF
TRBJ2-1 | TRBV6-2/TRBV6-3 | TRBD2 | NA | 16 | TGTGCCAGCAGCTTTCTTTCTAGCGGGAGAGGGGGTGAGCAGTTCTTC | CASSFLSSGRGGEQFF
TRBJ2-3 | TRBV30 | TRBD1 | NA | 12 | TGTGCCTGGGACAGGGGGACAGATACGCAGTATTTT | CAWDRGTDTQYF
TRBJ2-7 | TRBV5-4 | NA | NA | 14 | TGTGCCAGCAGCTTGGCATCAGGGGCCTACGAGCAGTACTTC | CASSLASGAYEQYF
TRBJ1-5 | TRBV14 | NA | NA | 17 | TGTGCCAGCAGCCAAGTGTTCTTCGGGAAAGGGAATCAGCCCCAGCATTTT | CASSQVFFGKGNQPQHF
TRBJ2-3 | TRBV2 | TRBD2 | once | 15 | TGTGCCAGCAGTGCGCTAGCGGGCATCACAGATACGCAGTATTTT | CASSALAGITDTQYF
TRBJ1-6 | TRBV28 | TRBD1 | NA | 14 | TGTGCCAGCAGCACCGGGACAGCCAATTCACCCCTCCACTTT | CASSTGTANSPLHF
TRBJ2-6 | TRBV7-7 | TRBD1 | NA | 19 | TGTGCCAGCAGCGCGACAATACAGGGGGCGCGGGGGGGGGCCAACGTCCTGACTTTC | CASSATIQGARGGANVLTF
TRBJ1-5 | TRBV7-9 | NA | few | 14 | TGTGCCAGCAGCTTCTCCCAGGGCAATCAGCCCCAGCATTTT | CASSFSQGNQPQHF
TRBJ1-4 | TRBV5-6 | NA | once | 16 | TGTGCCAGCAGTGACGCCGGACGACGGGATAGGGAAAAACTGTTTTTT | CASSDAGRRDREKLFF
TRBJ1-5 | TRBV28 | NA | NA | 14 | TGTGCCAGCAGCCGCGGAGGGAGCAATCAGCCCCAGCATTTT | CASSRGGSNQPQHF